The clone carrying this T cell receptor beta chain came up many times. TCRdb reprocessed the RT-PCR reads via MiXCR and lists one record per CDR3 protein. The profile shows fewer than 800,000 distinct CDR3 sequences, 14% of them singletons. Germline V gives CDR1 SNHLY, CDR2 FYNNEI. V was pared by 4 bases and J by 5 bases, with 2 bases between. The CDR3 sequence is 11 residues long. The rearrangement uses TRBV2 and TRBJ2-2; D not certain. This clonotype was sampled from a female donor in good health, serving as a healthy control. The sequenced material came from memory CD4+ T cells from blood. CDR3 sequence: CASSVTGELFF. CDR3 coding DNA: TGTGCCAGCAGTGTTACCGGGGAGCTGTTTTTT.